This T cell receptor (beta chain) was documented in a study of regulatory T cells in long-lasting Graves disease. V lost 0 bases, J lost 11 bases, and 6 bases lay in between. Germline CDR1 is SGHRS and CDR2 is YFSETQ. The CDR3 contains 12 residues. According to the study, TCR beta libraries were built with iRepertoire HTBI primers and CDR3-region Arm-PCR. TCRdb re-called the multiplex PCR reads with MiXCR, one entry per CDR3 protein. The sample holds roughly 560,000 distinct CDR3 sequences, roughly a sixth seen once. The time point is: newly diagnosed GD, antithyroid drugs for less than 3 months. PBMC RNA was the source of the TCR library. This clonotype occurred a few times. This sample also belongs to another study, concerning T cells in Graves' hyperthyroidism and ophthalmopathy.

The chain has TRBV5-1 and TRBJ1-6; D is undetermined. The input for sequencing was peripheral blood mononuclear cells (PBMCs), taken at new diagnosis, from a patient treated with antithyroid drugs. This TCR came from a middle-aged woman with Graves disease. CDR3 DNA sequence: TGCGCCAGCAGCTTGGGAGAAGCACCCCTCCACTTT. Amino acid sequence: CASSLGEAPLHF.